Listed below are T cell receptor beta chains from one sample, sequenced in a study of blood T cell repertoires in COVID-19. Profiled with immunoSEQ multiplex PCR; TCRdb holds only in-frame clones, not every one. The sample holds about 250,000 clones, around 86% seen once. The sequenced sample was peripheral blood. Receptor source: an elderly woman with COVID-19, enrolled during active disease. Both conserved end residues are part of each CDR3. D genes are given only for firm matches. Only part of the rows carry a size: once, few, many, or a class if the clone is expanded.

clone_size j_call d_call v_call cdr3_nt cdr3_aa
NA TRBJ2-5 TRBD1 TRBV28 TGTGCCAGCAGTTTCGGACAGGGGGGGTTGGAGACCCAGTACTTC CASSFGQGGLETQYF
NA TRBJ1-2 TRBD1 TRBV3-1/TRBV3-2 TGTGCCAGCAGCCAAGATGGGACAGGGGGCAGTGGCTACACCTTC CASSQDGTGGSGYTF
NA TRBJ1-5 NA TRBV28 TGTGCCAGCAGTATCACGGGGGGCCTTGGTAAAAATCAGCCCCAGCATTTT CASSITGGLGKNQPQHF
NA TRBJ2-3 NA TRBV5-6 TGTGCCAGCAGCCGGACCGCAGCAGGGACTTTGATCGCGCAGTATTTT CASSRTAAGTLIAQYF
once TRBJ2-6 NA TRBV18 TGTGCCAGCTCACCAATGGGCCCCGGAACCATCTCTGGGGCCAACGTCCTGACTTTC CASSPMGPGTISGANVLTF
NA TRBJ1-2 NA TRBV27 TGTGCCATCCCGAAAGAAGCGAACTATGGCTACACCTTC CAIPKEANYGYTF
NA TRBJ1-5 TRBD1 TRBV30 TGTGCCTGGAGACAGGGGTGGGATCAGCCCCAGCATTTT CAWRQGWDQPQHF
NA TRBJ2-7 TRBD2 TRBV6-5 TGTGCCAGCAGTTACTCGAAACTAGCGGGGTTAGAGCAGTACTTC CASSYSKLAGLEQYF
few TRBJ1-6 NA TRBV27 TGTGCCAGCAGTTCCCCTCCCAGTTCACCCCTCCACTTT CASSSPPSSPLHF
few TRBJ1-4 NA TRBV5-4 TGTGCCAGCAGCTTTGCGGGCAGAACTAATGAAAAACTGTTTTTT CASSFAGRTNEKLFF
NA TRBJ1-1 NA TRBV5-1 TGCGCCAGCAGCTGGGGAGTGAGCTCGAACACTGAAGCTTTCTTT CASSWGVSSNTEAFF
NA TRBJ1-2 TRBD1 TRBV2 TGTGCCAGCAGTTCCCAGGGGGTCTATGGCTACACCTTC CASSSQGVYGYTF
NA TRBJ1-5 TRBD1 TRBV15 TGTGCCACCAGCAGAGATGACAGGGACAATCAGCCCCAGCATTTT CATSRDDRDNQPQHF
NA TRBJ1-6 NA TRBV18 TGTGCCTCTGTCCAGGGGCTCCGATCACCCCTCCACTTT CASVQGLRSPLHF
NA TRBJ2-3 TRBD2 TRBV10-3 TGTGCCATCAGTGAGTCGAGCGGGGGGCCTGGAGATACGCAGTATTTT CAISESSGGPGDTQYF
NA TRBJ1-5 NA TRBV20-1 TGCAGTGCTAGTAGTGGAGGGTATAGCAATCAGCCCCAGCATTTT CSASSGGYSNQPQHF
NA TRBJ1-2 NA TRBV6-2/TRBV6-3 TGTGCCAGCAGTCAACAGGGTTATGGCTACACCTTC CASSQQGYGYTF
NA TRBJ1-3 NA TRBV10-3 TGTGCCATCAGTGAGTCCAGCTCTGGAAACACCATATATTTT CAISESSSGNTIYF
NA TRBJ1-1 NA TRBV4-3 TGCGCCAGCAGCCAAGGGGAGGGAATGAACACTGAAGCTTTCTTT CASSQGEGMNTEAFF
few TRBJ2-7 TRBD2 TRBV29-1 TGCAGCGTTAATCTAGCGGGGGGTCTCTACGAGCAGTACTTC CSVNLAGGLYEQYF
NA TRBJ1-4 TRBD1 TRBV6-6 TGTGCCAGCAGTCGACAGGGGATAACTAATGAAAAACTGTTTTTT CASSRQGITNEKLFF
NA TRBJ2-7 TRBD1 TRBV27 TGTGCCAGCAGAGCTATTGGGACAGGGGGCAACTACGAGCAGTACTTC CASRAIGTGGNYEQYF
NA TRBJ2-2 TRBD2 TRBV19 TGTGCCAGTAGTGTGGGACTAGCCGTCACCGGGGAGCTGTTTTTT CASSVGLAVTGELFF
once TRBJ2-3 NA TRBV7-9 TGTGCCAGCAGCCGGGGAGGGGGGGAAGATACGCAGTATTTT CASSRGGGEDTQYF
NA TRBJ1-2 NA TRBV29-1 TGCAGCGTAACAGATAACTATGGCTACACCTTC CSVTDNYGYTF
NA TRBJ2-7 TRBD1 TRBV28 TGTGCCAGCAGTTCCGGGACAGTAATCTTCCACGAGCAGTACTTC CASSSGTVIFHEQYF
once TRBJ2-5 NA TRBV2 TGTGCAAGCACCGTGTCGGGTGAGACCCAGTACTTC CASTVSGETQYF
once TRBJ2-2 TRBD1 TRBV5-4 TGTGCCAGCAGCCCCCGGGACAGGGGCCGCGGGGAGCTGTTTTTT CASSPRDRGRGELFF
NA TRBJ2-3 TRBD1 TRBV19 TGTGCCAGTAGTTCCACTTCGACAGGGTATCCAGATACGCAGTATTTT CASSSTSTGYPDTQYF